This T cell receptor beta chain derives from a study of blood T cell repertoires in COVID-19. Recruits, aged about 18 to 95 years, lived in under 25 US areas. Participant-reported clinical history was the basis for cohort assignment. Profiling relied on immunoSEQ multiplex PCR, and the TCRdb table lists in-frame clones only, not all of them. The profile shows 160,000 or so clones, roughly 87% of them singletons. After removal of 5 bases from V and 0 bases from J, the junction contained 11 bases not matched to a gene. Germline CDR1 SGHAT, CDR2 FQNNGV. CDR3 length equals 19 residues. The chain employs TRBV11-2 and TRBJ2-4, with 12 bases fitting TRBD2. This clonotype was sampled from a human donor with acute COVID-19. The donor label of this sample is uncertain. Sequencing used PBMCs or T cells enriched from blood (not recorded which). In DNA form, the CDR3 reads TGTGCCAGCAGCGCCCAACTAGCGGGGGGCTTACCAGCCAAAAACATTCAGTACTTC. This sequence encodes CASSAQLAGGLPAKNIQYF.